The rows below give T cell receptor beta chains drawn from one sample of a study of CD8+ T cells in alopecia areata. Sequenced by immunoSEQ multiplex PCR; TCRdb stores in-frame clones only, minus some. Of fewer than 200,000 clones in the sample, 50% to 70% are singletons; the top ten hold roughly 15%. Sequencing used CD4+ T cells sorted from blood, obtained at week 0. Receptor source: a human donor with alopecia areata. CDR3s leave out the opening cysteine and the closing phenylalanine or tryptophan. The D gene is left open where the match is weak. Not every row has a clone size; where given, it reads once, few, many or a size class.

>TRBJ1-1|.|.|TRBV23-1
ASPKSGTLNTEAF
>TRBJ1-5|TRBD1|.|TRBV15
ATSRLGQGRNQPQH
>TRBJ2-7|TRBD1|.|TRBV29-1
SVKNRDSSYEQY
>TRBJ2-6|.|.|TRBV6-5
ASSPNDGANVLT
>TRBJ2-2|TRBD2|.|TRBV23-1
ASSPTSGGPNTGELF
>TRBJ1-3|.|.|TRBV5-1
ASSLEPTGPGNTIY
>TRBJ1-2|.|.|TRBV30
ASRRPSNYGYT
>TRBJ1-4|TRBD1|.|TRBV23-1
ASSQSGTGFEKLF
>TRBJ2-3|.|once|TRBV7-9
ASSFPGRGTDTQY
>TRBJ2-7|.|few|TRBV6-5
ASSYSGEQY
>TRBJ1-6|TRBD1|few|TRBV28
ASLRSQGGNSPLH
>TRBJ1-1|.|few|TRBV7-3
ASSQQPNTEAF